The 12 T cell receptor beta chains presented below share a single source sample, sequenced in a study of regulatory T cells in long-lasting Graves disease. Arm-PCR of CDR3 regions with iRepertoire HTBI primers generated TCR beta libraries. TCRdb reprocessed the multiplex PCR reads with MiXCR, giving one entry per CDR3 protein. The sample shows approximately 360,000 distinct CDR3 sequences, approximately 12% of them seen only once. As for time point: newly diagnosed GD, antithyroid drugs for less than 3 months. Scientists built the TCR library using RNA that was extracted from PBMCs. The sample also formed part of further work on T cells in Graves' hyperthyroidism and ophthalmopathy.

The sequencing here drew on peripheral blood mononuclear cells (PBMCs), taken at new diagnosis, from a patient treated with antithyroid drugs. The origin of the receptors is a woman in her late teens or twenties with Graves disease.

Remarks on this clonotype: A far bigger clonotype differs at one base, so this is likely a read error. The V call is TRBV7-9, the J call TRBJ1-1; D remains ambiguous. The CDR3 has 15 residues. The germline V and J ends were trimmed by 3 bases and 0 bases, with 11 bases remaining between them. Per the germline V gene, CDR1 is SEHNR and CDR2 is FQNEAQ (reference sequence). The CDR3 coding sequence is TGTGCCAGCAGCTTTGGACGGAACATGAACACTGAAGCTTTCTTT. This gives the protein CASSFGRNMNTEAFF. Looking up the rest from reference TRBV7-9 and TRBJ1-1 gives the full variable domain: DTGVSQNPRHKITKRGQNVTFRCDPISEHNRLYWYRQTLGQGPEFLTYFQNEAQLEKSRLLSDRFSAERPKGSFSTLEIQRTEQGDSAMYLCASSFGRNMNTEAFFGQGTRLTVV.

V and J are TRBV28 and TRBJ2-1; a possible D gene is TRBD2 (5 bases). Per germline, CDR1 MDHEN and CDR2 SYDVKM. The CDR3 is 16 amino acids. Trimming removed 5 bases at V and 6 bases at J, with 20 bases between. The CDR3 coding sequence is TGTGCCAGCAGTCCGCCCATTCTCGAGGGCCTCAATGAGCAGTTCTTC. Its protein product is CASSPPILEGLNEQFF.

This clonotype was observed a handful of times. This chain uses TRBV5-1 with TRBJ2-3, with D uncertain. CDR3 size: 12 residues. Trimming removed 5 bases from V and 8 bases from J, with 12 bases in between. The germline V gene encodes CDR1 SGHRS and CDR2 YFSETQ. CDR3 in DNA: TGCGCCAGCAGTTCTGGGGAAGGTACGCAGTATTTT. Protein: CASSSGEGTQYF.

This chain joins TRBV28 and TRBJ2-2; D is uncertain. Trimming cost V 6 bases and J 7 bases, with 3 bases left between them. This CDR3 comprises 10 residues. Germline V gene sequence: CDR1 MDHEN, CDR2 SYDVKM. The CDR3 sequence is CASRGGELFF. DNA for the CDR3: TGTGCCAGCAGAGGCGGGGAGCTGTTTTTT.

This clonotype came up once. V gene TRBV29-1 combines with J gene TRBJ2-3, with D possibly being TRBD2 (5 bases). The CDR3 runs to 12 residues. Germline V lookup: CDR1 SQVTM, CDR2 ANQGSEA. Trimming cost V 6 bases and J 2 bases, with 9 bases left between them. The DNA for the CDR3 is TGCAGCGTACCAGGACTCACAGATACGCAGTATTTT. It specifies CSVPGLTDTQYF.

At least ten counts were recorded for this clonotype. The gene calls are TRBV20-1 and TRBJ1-5; D is uncertain. The V gene's germline CDR1 is DFQATT and CDR2 SNEGSKA (reference sequence). CDR3 size: 15 residues. The V gene lost 1 base and the J gene lost 5 bases, with 15 bases spanning the gap. CDR3 nucleotides: TGCAGTGCTAGAGGTTTGGGAGTGATCCATCAGCCCCAGCATTTT. It encodes CSARGLGVIHQPQHF.

Only a few counts were recorded for this clonotype. CDR3 amino acids: CASSSDRAGEKLFF. CDR3 sequence (DNA): TGTGCCAGCAGCTCCGACAGGGCGGGTGAAAAACTGTTTTTT. V is TRBV5-5 and J is TRBJ1-4; 7 positions agree with TRBD1. In germline, CDR1 is SGHKS, CDR2 YYEKEE (reference sequence). This CDR3 comprises 14 residues. V shed 3 bases and J 7 bases; nucleotides not matched to a gene: 6.

This clonotype was seen at least ten times. The chain couples TRBV11-2 to TRBJ2-1; D gene unclear. The germline V gene encodes CDR1 SGHAT and CDR2 FQNNGV. The length of the CDR3 is 15 residues. The V gene lost 8 bases and the J gene lost 5 bases, with 19 bases spanning the gap. This CDR3 is CASRGFQTENNEQFF. CDR3 in DNA: TGTGCCAGCCGTGGATTTCAAACCGAAAACAATGAGCAGTTCTTC.

Remarks on this clonotype: One end of the junction does not line up with germline, which may come from a read error. J is TRBJ2-7 and V is TRBV24-1, with D possibly matching TRBD1 (8 bases). This CDR3 has 14 residues. Looked up from germline, CDR1 is KGHDR and CDR2 is SFDVKD. This chain's CDR3 is CATAPGGQDSEQHF. CDR3 bases: TGTGCCACCGCCCCGGGGGGACAGGACAGCGAGCAGCACTTC.

Ten or more counts support this clonotype. V and J are TRBV6-1 and TRBJ2-1, with 7 nucleotides matching TRBD1. V was clipped by 4 bases and J by 10 bases; unmatched bases: 10. Germline V gene data show CDR1 as MNHNS and CDR2 as SASEGT. CDR3 length: 14 amino acids. The CDR3 protein is CASSGTGTDIEQFF. DNA for the CDR3: TGTGCCAGCAGTGGAACCGGGACAGATATCGAGCAGTTCTTC.

This clonotype was seen at least ten times. This sequence joins TRBV20-1 and TRBJ2-1; D remains unclear. The CDR3 spans 14 residues. Trimming left V 3 bases short and J 0 bases short, with 9 bases between. From germline, CDR1 is DFQATT and CDR2 SNEGSKA (reference sequence). The CDR3 region is CSARKTSSYNEQFF. For the CDR3, the DNA is TGCAGTGCTAGGAAGACGAGCTCCTACAATGAGCAGTTCTTC.

J is TRBJ2-1 and V is TRBV20-1; D gene uncertain. CDR3 length: 9 residues. The germline V gene has CDR1 DFQATT and CDR2 SNEGSKA (reference sequence). The CDR3 sequence is CGVGGEQFF. The CDR3 nucleotides are TGCGGGGTCGGTGGTGAGCAGTTCTTC.